The 9 T cell receptor beta chains in this list originate from one sample, sequenced in a study of T cell repertoires in cytomegalovirus infection. A single record per CDR3 protein comes from TCRdb applying MiXCR to the reads. The data contain hundreds of thousands of distinct CDR3 sequences, over 9% of them singletons. Input material: PBMCs. The receptors come from a human donor in good health (CMV status not recorded). Some clones in this sample may be carry-over from other donors' samples.

This clonotype has only a few counts. The chain couples TRBV3-1 to TRBJ2-1; D is perhaps TRBD1 or TRBD2 (5 bases each). This CDR3 comprises 12 residues. Deletions cut 4 bases from V and 8 bases from J, with 9 bases between. Germline V gene data show CDR1 as LGHDT and CDR2 as YNNKEL (reference sequence). The CDR3 loop is CASSLEGHEQFF. In DNA, the CDR3 is TGTGCCAGCAGCCTAGAGGGGCATGAGCAGTTCTTC.

This clonotype was seen many times. As DNA, the CDR3 is TGTGCCAGCAGCGTATCCATGTGGCAGCAAGAGACCCAGTACTTC. This codes for CASSVSMWQQETQYF. This chain uses TRBV9 with TRBJ2-5; no clear D. CDR3 length: 15 amino acids. The germline V gene encodes CDR1 SGDLS and CDR2 YYNGEE. V was cut by 1 base and J by 2 bases, with 12 bases left in between.

This clonotype showed up many times. The V and J genes are TRBV6-6 and TRBJ2-7, with 10 bases fitting TRBD1. This CDR3 is built from 13 residues. V was pared by 7 bases and J by 2 bases, with 2 bases of the junction left unmatched. CDR1 is MNHNY and CDR2 is SVGAGI in the germline V gene (reference sequence). The CDR3 nucleotides are TGTGCCAGCAAGGGGACAGGGGCCTACGAGCAGTACTTC. Translating it yields CASKGTGAYEQYF.

This clonotype was picked up a small number of times. The V call is TRBV7-3, the J call TRBJ2-7; D is possibly TRBD1 (5 bases). Germline-derived CDR1 and CDR2 are SGHTA and FQGTGA. The V end lost 5 bases, the J end lost 4 bases, and 18 bases lay between the germline ends. The CDR3 has 15 amino acids. CDR3 loop: CASSPTVGTRYEQYF. CDR3 coding DNA: TGTGCCAGCAGCCCGACAGTAGGAACACGATACGAGCAGTACTTC.

This clonotype was detected many times. The chain employs TRBV5-4 and TRBJ2-7; 10 bases fit TRBD2. In germline, CDR1 is SGHNT, CDR2 YYREEE (reference sequence). This CDR3 is built from 12 residues. J lost 3 bases, V lost 7 bases, and 1 base had no gene match. CDR3 sequence (DNA): TGTGCCAGCGGGACTAGCGTCTACGAGCAGTACTTC. It is translated as CASGTSVYEQYF.

This clonotype was counted ten times or more. The chain employs TRBV12-3 or TRBV12-4 and TRBJ1-1; no definite D call. The length of the CDR3 is 12 residues. V shed 6 bases and J shed 0 bases, with 5 bases lying between them. CDR3 nucleotide sequence: TGTGCCAGCAGCTTGGTGAACACTGAAGCTTTCTTT. It codes for CASSLVNTEAFF.

This clonotype was observed at least ten times. The chain is built from TRBV6-1 and TRBJ2-7; D gene unclear. The V and J ends lost 4 bases and 2 bases respectively, with 12 bases between them. Germline values: CDR1 MNHNS, CDR2 SASEGT. This CDR3 is 14 amino acids long. In DNA form, the CDR3 reads TGTGCCAGCAGTGGTTTGGGCCGACCCTACGAGCAGTACTTC. It codes for CASSGLGRPYEQYF.

This clonotype was seen at least ten times. J is TRBJ2-4 and V is TRBV6-2 or TRBV6-3; perhaps TRBD2 as D (6 bases). CDR1 and CDR2 (germline): MNHEY, SVGEGT. The length of the CDR3 is 12 residues. V was pared by 8 bases and J by 8 bases, with 13 bases between. In DNA form, the CDR3 reads TGTGCCAGCGGGCGCGGGAAGGACATTCAGTACTTC. It encodes CASGRGKDIQYF.

This clonotype was seen repeatedly, ten times or more. The chain employs TRBV12-5 and TRBJ1-2; no reliable D call. The CDR3 is 18 residues long. Germline V gene sequence: CDR1 LGHNT, CDR2 FRNRAP. V lost 0 bases, J lost 4 bases, and 21 bases lay in between. The DNA of the CDR3 is TGTGCTAGTGGTTTGGTACTTATAGGCAGGAGGAGTTCCTATGGCTACACCTTC. Residues: CASGLVLIGRRSSYGYTF.